This T cell receptor beta chain was found in a study of T cell repertoires in cytomegalovirus infection. Regarding the study as a whole: HLA-C-restricted TCR beta clonotypes specific for CMV led the ex vivo response.

With 0 bases clipped from V and 5 bases from J, the junction kept 14 bases outside the gene matches. CDR3 length: 18 residues. Germline lookup yields CDR1 SGHTA and CDR2 FQGNSA. This clonotype was observed many times. No antigen is known for it. Each CDR3 protein gets one entry after TCRdb re-called the reads with MiXCR. The sample records more than 150,000 distinct CDR3 sequences, roughly 27% being singletons. Sequencing used PBMCs. The chain couples TRBV7-2 to TRBJ2-5; 8 bases are shared with TRBD2. The source is a human donor in good health (CMV status not recorded). Some clones in this sample may be carry-over from other donors' samples. CDR3: CASSLAWAGGLSTETQYF. CDR3 sequence (DNA): TGTGCCAGCAGCTTAGCTTGGGCGGGGGGCCTCTCAACGGAGACCCAGTACTTC.